This T cell receptor (beta chain) originates from a study of graft-versus-host responses after intestinal transplantation. The junction had 3 bases not matched to a gene; V was cut back by 2 bases and J by 2 bases. Germline CDR1 reads SGHAT; CDR2 reads FQDESV (reference sequence). CDR3 size: 14 residues. Sequenced by immunoSEQ multiplex PCR; TCRdb stores in-frame clones only, minus some. The table records tens of thousands of clones, just under 95% of them present only once. The clonotype was recovered from a human patient who received an intestinal transplant, so some T cells may come from the graft donor. The sequenced sample was PBMCs, obtained about 70 days after intestinal transplant. J is TRBJ2-7 and V is TRBV11-1, with 7 nucleotides matching TRBD2. In nucleotides, the CDR3 is TGTGCCAGCAGCTTATTGGGAGGGGCCTACGAGCAGTACTTC. Residues: CASSLLGGAYEQYF. Full variable domain (rest looked up from reference TRBV11-1 and TRBJ2-7): EAEVAQSPRYKITEKSQAVAFWCDPISGHATLYWYRQILGQGPELLVQFQDESVVDDSQLPKDRFSAERLKGVDSTLKIQPAELGDSAMYLCASSLLGGAYEQYFGPGTRLTVT.